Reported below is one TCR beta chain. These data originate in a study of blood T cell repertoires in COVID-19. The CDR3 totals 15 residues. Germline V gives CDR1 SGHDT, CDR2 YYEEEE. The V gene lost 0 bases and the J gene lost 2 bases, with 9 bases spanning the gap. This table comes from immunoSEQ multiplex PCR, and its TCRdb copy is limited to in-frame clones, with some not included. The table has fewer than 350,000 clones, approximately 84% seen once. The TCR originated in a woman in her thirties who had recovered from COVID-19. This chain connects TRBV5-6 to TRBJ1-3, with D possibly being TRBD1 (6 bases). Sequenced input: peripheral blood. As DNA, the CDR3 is TGTGCCAGCAGCTTGGCAGGGGTCGCTGGAAACACCATATATTTT. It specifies CASSLAGVAGNTIYF. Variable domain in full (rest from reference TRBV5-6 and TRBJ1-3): DAGVTQSPTHLIKTRGQQVTLRCSPKSGHDTVSWYQQALGQGPQFIFQYYEEEERQRGNFPDRFSGHQFPNYSSELNVNALLLGDSALYLCASSLAGVAGNTIYFGEGSWLTVV.